This TCR beta chain came from a study of blood T cell repertoires in COVID-19. Study-level background: PBMCs, B-cell-depleted T cells, or T cells were the source of the cDNA or gDNA that made up the material.

Sequencing was performed with immunoSEQ multiplex PCR; in TCRdb, only in-frame clones are kept and a portion is missing. The profile covers some 68,000 clones, with about 92% appearing a single time and under 0.65% taken by the ten largest. CDR3 length: 14 amino acids. Germline V gives CDR1 SGHTA, CDR2 FQGTGA. Trimming left V 1 base short and J 2 bases short, with 7 bases between. The source of this sequence is a man over 45 with COVID-19, enrolled during active disease. Source material: peripheral blood. The V gene is TRBV7-3, the J gene TRBJ2-3, with D perhaps TRBD2 (5 bases). The CDR3 loop reads CASSLSGFTDTQYF. DNA of the CDR3: TGTGCCAGCAGCTTAAGCGGGTTCACAGATACGCAGTATTTT.